These T cell receptor beta chains were read from a single sample in a study of blood T cell repertoires in COVID-19. TCRdb keeps only in-frame clones here, not all; method: immunoSEQ multiplex PCR. The repertoire consists of about 130,000 clones, with roughly 84% occurring once and the leading ten covering roughly an eighth. The specimen sequenced was peripheral blood. The receptor source for this set is a woman in her 30s who had recovered from COVID-19. The CDR3 runs from the conserved cysteine through the conserved F or W. A D gene is named only where the DNA matches it firmly. Some rows mark clone size as missing; the rest say once, few, many or name a class of expanded clone.

TRBV5-1	12	-	-	TRBJ1-1	TGCGCCAGCGGTACCGGTAAGGGGTCTCATGATTTT	CASGTGKGSHDF
TRBV19	18	TRBD1	-	TRBJ1-2	TGTGCCAGTAGTAGGTCGGGGGACAGGGGGCGAGTTAACTATGGCTACACCTTC	CASSRSGDRGRVNYGYTF
TRBV14	15	-	-	TRBJ1-1	TGTGCCAGCAGCCAAGTTGTTACCCCGGGGACTGAAGCTTTCTTT	CASSQVVTPGTEAFF
TRBV12-3/TRBV12-4	13	-	-	TRBJ1-1	TGTGCCAGCAGTACCTTCGGGAACACTGAAGCTTTCTTT	CASSTFGNTEAFF
TRBV19	15	-	-	TRBJ1-2	TGTGCCAGTAACCCTCAAGGGCGACAGAGCTATGGCTACACCTTC	CASNPQGRQSYGYTF
TRBV5-1	14	TRBD2	-	TRBJ2-7	TGCGCCAGCAGCCGGACTAGCGGGAGCGACGAGCAGTACTTC	CASSRTSGSDEQYF
TRBV6-6	14	-	-	TRBJ1-1	TGTGCCAGCAGTCCCGGGACAAGGAACACTGAAGCTTTCTTT	CASSPGTRNTEAFF
TRBV3-1/TRBV3-2	16	-	-	TRBJ1-2	TGTGCCAGCAGCCAAGAGAGTTTTTATGCAGGGGATGGCTACACCTTC	CASSQESFYAGDGYTF
TRBV18	13	-	-	TRBJ2-1	TGTGCCAGCTCACCGACTTCCTACAATGAGCAGTTCTTC	CASSPTSYNEQFF
TRBV5-1	17	TRBD1	-	TRBJ1-3	TGCGCCAGCAGCTCCCAAGGGGGACAGAATCCTGGAAACACCATATATTTT	CASSSQGGQNPGNTIYF
TRBV7-8	15	-	-	TRBJ1-6	TGTGCCAGCACTTCCCGGGGAAGTTATAATTCACCCCTCCACTTT	CASTSRGSYNSPLHF
TRBV9	14	-	-	TRBJ2-3	TGTGCCAGCAGCTTACAGGGAGGCACAGATACGCAGTATTTT	CASSLQGGTDTQYF
TRBV14	15	TRBD1	-	TRBJ1-2	TGTGCCAGCAGCCGGCCGGGGACAGTTAACTATGGCTACACCTTC	CASSRPGTVNYGYTF
TRBV2	11	-	-	TRBJ2-1	TGTGCCAGCAGTGACGGTAAGGAGCAGTTCTTC	CASSDGKEQFF
TRBV12-3/TRBV12-4	13	TRBD1	once	TRBJ1-2	TGTGCCAGCAGTATTGGGACAGGGTATGGCTACACCTTC	CASSIGTGYGYTF
TRBV29-1	12	TRBD1	-	TRBJ1-2	TGCAGCGTGGAGACAGGGAGCTATGGCTACACCTTC	CSVETGSYGYTF
TRBV5-6	14	TRBD2	-	TRBJ2-3	TGTGCCAGCAGCCCGGGGGGAATCACAGATACGCAGTATTTT	CASSPGGITDTQYF
TRBV5-1	15	-	-	TRBJ2-5	TGCGCCAGCAGCTTGGTTACGTCTCGGGAAGAGACCCAGTACTTC	CASSLVTSREETQYF
TRBV23-1	14	TRBD1	few	TRBJ1-2	TGCGCCAGCAGTCAAACGGACAGGGGCTATGGCTACACCTTC	CASSQTDRGYGYTF
TRBV7-9	15	TRBD2	-	TRBJ2-2	TGTGCCAGCAGCTTAGTCAGCGGGAGTGCCGGGGAGCTGTTTTTT	CASSLVSGSAGELFF
TRBV18	16	TRBD1	-	TRBJ2-5	TGTGCCAGCGTTGCGCGTGACAGGGGGTCGCAAGAGACCCAGTACTTC	CASVARDRGSQETQYF
TRBV2	19	TRBD2	-	TRBJ2-3	TGTGCCAGCAGTGAACCTGGACTAGCGGGGGGGGTATGGACAGATACGCAGTATTTT	CASSEPGLAGGVWTDTQYF